This passage covers 12 T cell receptor beta chains from one sample sequenced in a study of technical replicates of blood from several donors. Clones were read by immunoSEQ multiplex PCR, and TCRdb kept only the in-frame ones, dropping some. The data contain approximately 79,000 clones, about 91% of them seen just once; the ten biggest clones take up 0.39%. Input material: T cells isolated from PBMCs. The receptors here all came from a human donor in good health.

The CDR3 region has the DNA TGTGCCTCACAAAACGGAAGGGGACAGGGGGCAGAGGGCTACACCTTC. Amino acids: CASQNGRGQGAEGYTF. J is TRBJ1-2 and V is TRBV10-3, with 12 bases that match TRBD1. This CDR3 region has 16 residues. Germline trimming cut 11 bases from V and 8 bases from J; bases unmatched to any gene: 18. The germline CDR1 and CDR2 sequences are ENHRY and SYGVKD.

This chain links TRBV6-5 with TRBJ2-7; TRBD1 aligns across 7 bases. Per germline, CDR1 MNHEY and CDR2 SVGAGI. The CDR3 spans 15 residues. V was clipped by 5 bases and J by 1 base; unmatched bases: 8. The CDR3 protein is CASSAYNRGSYEQYF. Written as DNA, the CDR3 is TGTGCCAGCAGTGCATACAACAGGGGATCCTACGAGCAGTACTTC.

The chain carries TRBV29-1 and TRBJ2-2; D gene unclear. Per germline, CDR1 SQVTM and CDR2 ANQGSEA. This CDR3 contains 14 residues. Trimming took off 2 bases at V and 1 base at J, with 8 bases between the two ends. The CDR3 DNA is TGCAGCGTTGAAAGAGGCAAGAACACCGGGGAGCTGTTTTTT. Its translation: CSVERGKNTGELFF.

The J gene is TRBJ2-2, the V gene TRBV27; 8 nucleotides match TRBD1. CDR3 length equals 15 residues. The V and J ends lost 5 bases and 2 bases, in that order; junction bases with no gene match: 4. In germline, CDR1 is MNHEY, CDR2 SMNVEV (reference sequence). Here the CDR3 DNA reads TGTGCCAGCAGTCAACAGGGGGTAAACACCGGGGAGCTGTTTTTT. Its translation is CASSQQGVNTGELFF.

This clone was found once. The chain uses TRBV4-1 and TRBJ1-1, with a weak D call TRBD1 (5 bases). This CDR3 has 18 residues. The V gene's germline CDR1 is MGHRA and CDR2 YSYEKL. V lost 1 base and J lost 1, with 19 bases in between. CDR3 protein: CASSQVKFDQGWNTEAFF. The CDR3 DNA is TGCGCCAGCAGCCAAGTAAAGTTTGACCAGGGTTGGAACACTGAAGCTTTCTTT.

This chain uses TRBV15 with TRBJ2-1, with D possibly being TRBD1 (5 bases). Looked up from germline, CDR1 is LNHNV and CDR2 is YYDKDF (reference sequence). This CDR3 contains 15 residues. V was clipped by 4 bases and J by 6 bases, with 16 bases between them. For the CDR3, the DNA is TGTGCCACCAGCATAGGGGTCACCCTGGTCAATGAGCAGTTCTTC. Translation gives CATSIGVTLVNEQFF.

The V call is TRBV7-9, the J call TRBJ2-7; 7 bases fit TRBD2. This CDR3 comprises 14 residues. The V and J ends lost 5 bases and 5 bases, in that order; junction bases with no gene match: 9. CDR1 and CDR2 (germline): SEHNR, FQNEAQ (reference sequence). CDR3 in DNA: TGTGCCAGCAGCCCCCGGACTAGGATGCACGAGCAGTACTTC. Amino acid sequence: CASSPRTRMHEQYF.

This chain connects TRBV11-1 to TRBJ1-2; D not resolved. From germline, CDR1 is SGHAT and CDR2 FQDESV (reference sequence). Trimming shortened V by 5 bases and J by 7 bases, and 17 bases separated the two germline ends. There are 14 residues in the CDR3. The CDR3 region is CASSAPGLLRGYTF. The CDR3 nucleotides are TGTGCCAGCAGCGCTCCAGGCCTCCTACGTGGCTACACCTTC. The full variable domain, with the rest looked up from reference TRBV11-1 and TRBJ1-2, is EAEVAQSPRYKITEKSQAVAFWCDPISGHATLYWYRQILGQGPELLVQFQDESVVDDSQLPKDRFSAERLKGVDSTLKIQPAELGDSAMYLCASSAPGLLRGYTFGSGTRLTVV.

This chain uses TRBV4-1 with TRBJ1-1, with D maybe TRBD1 (5 bases). V lost 1 base and J 1 base, leaving 13 bases between the germline ends. CDR3 length: 16 residues. Germline V CDR1 and CDR2: MGHRA, YSYEKL. CDR3: CASSQGSRTGNTEAFF. The CDR3 DNA reads as TGCGCCAGCAGCCAAGGTTCCCGAACAGGGAACACTGAAGCTTTCTTT.

The V and J genes are TRBV5-1 and TRBJ1-1; the D gene is possibly TRBD1 (5 bases). The germline V and J ends were trimmed by 4 bases and 3 bases, with 16 bases remaining between them. The germline V gene encodes CDR1 SGHRS and CDR2 YFSETQ. The CDR3 extends over 15 amino acids. The CDR3 DNA reads as TGCGCCAGCAGCAATTGGGGGGGTAGGGACACTGAAGCTTTCTTT. Amino acid sequence: CASSNWGGRDTEAFF.

The rearrangement links TRBV4-1 to TRBJ2-3; TRBD2 agrees at 8 bases. With V trimmed by 0 bases and J by 1 base, 12 bases remained unmatched. The CDR3 loop spans 19 amino acids. Germline V gene data show CDR1 as MGHRA and CDR2 as YSYEKL. The CDR3 bases are TGCGCCAGCAGCCAAGATTATTTTAGGCGGGAGGTGGGCACAGATACGCAGTATTTT. Translating gives CASSQDYFRREVGTDTQYF.

The J gene is TRBJ1-3, the V gene TRBV7-9; D not resolved. This CDR3 contains 13 residues. V lost 3 bases and J 0 bases, leaving 3 bases between the germline ends. The germline gives CDR1 SEHNR, CDR2 FQNEAQ (reference sequence). The CDR3 spells CASSFISGNTIYF. CDR3 sequence (DNA): TGTGCCAGCAGCTTTATCTCTGGAAACACCATATATTTT.